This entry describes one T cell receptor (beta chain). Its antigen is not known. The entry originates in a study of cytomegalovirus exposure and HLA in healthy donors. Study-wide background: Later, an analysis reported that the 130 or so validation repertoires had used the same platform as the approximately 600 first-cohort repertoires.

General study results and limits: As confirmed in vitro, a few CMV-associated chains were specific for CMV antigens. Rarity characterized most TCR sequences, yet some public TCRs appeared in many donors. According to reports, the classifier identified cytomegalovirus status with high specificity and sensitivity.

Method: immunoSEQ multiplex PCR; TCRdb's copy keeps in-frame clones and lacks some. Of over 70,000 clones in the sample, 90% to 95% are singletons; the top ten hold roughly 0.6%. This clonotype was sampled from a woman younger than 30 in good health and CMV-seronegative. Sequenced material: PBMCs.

In DNA form, the CDR3 reads TGCGCCAGCAGCCAAGAGCCTCGGGACGAGCAGTACTTC. Encoded protein: CASSQEPRDEQYF. This chain uses TRBV4-1 with TRBJ2-7; no reliable D call. Trimming shortened V by 0 bases and J by 5 bases, and 8 bases separated the two germline ends. Germline V gene lookup returns CDR1 MGHRA and CDR2 YSYEKL. The CDR3 is made up of 13 amino acids.